The entry below gives a single TCR beta chain sequence along with its context. In the authors' methods: Amplification with reference gene primers provided the estimates of nucleated cell counts. Sequenced by immunoSEQ multiplex PCR; TCRdb stores in-frame clones only, minus some. The V and J calls and clone size are taken from that table; D and trimming were inferred from the DNA. The sample contains approximately 290,000 clones, roughly 80% of which appear only once. The entry originates in a study of blood T cell repertoires in COVID-19. Study details: Acute-phase and convalescent COVID-19 samples originated in the United States, Italy and Spain. T cells, B-cell-depleted T cells, or PBMCs supplied cDNA or gDNA.

The CDR3 runs 16 residues. V was pared by 5 bases and J by 0 bases, with 17 bases between. Germline lookup yields CDR1 SGHNT and CDR2 YYREEE (reference sequence). The chain couples TRBV5-4 to TRBJ1-1; D is unresolved. The source is a person aged 70 to 80 with COVID-19, enrolled during active disease. The material sequenced was peripheral blood. CDR3 protein: CASSQIGRRVNTEAFF. The CDR3 DNA reads as TGTGCCAGCAGTCAAATCGGGCGGAGGGTGAACACTGAAGCTTTCTTT.